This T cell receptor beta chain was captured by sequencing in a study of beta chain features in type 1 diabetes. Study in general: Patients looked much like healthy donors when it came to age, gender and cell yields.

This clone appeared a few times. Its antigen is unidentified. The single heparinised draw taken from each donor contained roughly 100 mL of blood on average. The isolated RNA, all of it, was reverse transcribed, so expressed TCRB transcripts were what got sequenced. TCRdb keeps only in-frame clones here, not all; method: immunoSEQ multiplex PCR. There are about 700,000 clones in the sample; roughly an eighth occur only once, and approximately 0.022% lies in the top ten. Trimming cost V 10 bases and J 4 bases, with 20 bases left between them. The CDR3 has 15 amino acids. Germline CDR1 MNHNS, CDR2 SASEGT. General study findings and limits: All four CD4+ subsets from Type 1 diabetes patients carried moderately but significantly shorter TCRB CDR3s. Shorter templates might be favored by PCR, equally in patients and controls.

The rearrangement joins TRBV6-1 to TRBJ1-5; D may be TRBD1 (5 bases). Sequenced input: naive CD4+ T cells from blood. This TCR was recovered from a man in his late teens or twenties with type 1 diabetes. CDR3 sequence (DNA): TGTGCCACCCAAATATCCGGGACCTTAAATCAGCCCCAGCATTTT. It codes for CATQISGTLNQPQHF.